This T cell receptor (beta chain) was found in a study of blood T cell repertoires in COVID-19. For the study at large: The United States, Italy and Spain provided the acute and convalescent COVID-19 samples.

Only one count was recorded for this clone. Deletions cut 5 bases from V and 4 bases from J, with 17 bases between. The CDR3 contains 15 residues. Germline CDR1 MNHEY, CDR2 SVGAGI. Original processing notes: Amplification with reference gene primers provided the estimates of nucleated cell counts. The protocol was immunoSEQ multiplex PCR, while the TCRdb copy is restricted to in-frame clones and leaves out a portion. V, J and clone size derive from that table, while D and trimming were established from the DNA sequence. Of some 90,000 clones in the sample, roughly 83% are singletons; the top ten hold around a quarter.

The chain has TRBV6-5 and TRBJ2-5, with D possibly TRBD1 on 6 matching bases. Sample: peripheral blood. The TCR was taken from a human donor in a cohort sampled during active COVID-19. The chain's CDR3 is CASSITGNRGETQYF. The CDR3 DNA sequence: TGTGCCAGCAGTATTACAGGGAACCGGGGAGAGACCCAGTACTTC.